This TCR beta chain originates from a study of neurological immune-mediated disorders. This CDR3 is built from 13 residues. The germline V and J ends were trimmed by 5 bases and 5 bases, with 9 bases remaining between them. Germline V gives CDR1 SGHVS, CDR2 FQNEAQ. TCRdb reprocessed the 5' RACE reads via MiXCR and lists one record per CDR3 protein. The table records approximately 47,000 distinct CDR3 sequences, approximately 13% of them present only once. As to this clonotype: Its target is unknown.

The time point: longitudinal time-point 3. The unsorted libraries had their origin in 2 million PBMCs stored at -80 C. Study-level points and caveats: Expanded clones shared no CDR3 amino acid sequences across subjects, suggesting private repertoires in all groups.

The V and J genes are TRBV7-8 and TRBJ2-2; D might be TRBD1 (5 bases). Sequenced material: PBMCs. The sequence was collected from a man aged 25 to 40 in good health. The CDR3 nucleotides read TGTGCCAGCAGCGTCAGGGATACCGGGGAGCTGTTTTTT. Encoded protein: CASSVRDTGELFF.